A single sample gave rise to the 28 T cell receptor beta chains below, sequenced in a study of early T cells in non-severe SARS-CoV-2 infection (dated by TCRdb to about 2021). The method was 5' RACE. Sequencing was carried out with a NextSeq 500. TCRdb passed the public sequencing reads through fastp at Q25 and MiXCR, retaining productive beta sequences. CDR3 protein sequences are deduplicated, and each keeps its most common genes and DNA. The sample yields around 82,000 distinct CDR3 sequences; around 11% were counted once. Approximately 4.5% of the sample is in the top ten clones. Sample: whole blood. The source is an adult who was a healthcare worker with PCR-confirmed SARS-CoV-2 infection or an uninfected control (not recorded which).

This clonotype was seen only a few times. V and J are TRBV19 and TRBJ2-7, with TRBD1 matching over 7 bases. Per germline, CDR1 LNHDA and CDR2 SQIVND (reference sequence). Unmatched junction bases numbered 9, after V lost 3 bases and J lost 4 bases. The CDR3 is 15 residues long. The CDR3 protein is CASSILGTAQYEQYF. Here the CDR3 DNA reads TGTGCCAGTAGTATTTTAGGGACAGCACAATACGAGCAGTACTTC.

Ten or more counts support this clonotype. V usage is TRBV6-2 or TRBV6-3 and J usage is TRBJ1-1, with TRBD1 identical over 7 bases. Per germline, CDR1 MNHEY and CDR2 SVGEGT. This CDR3 has 17 residues. Losses at the gene ends were 6 bases for V and 4 bases for J; bases not matched to a gene: 17. CDR3 DNA: TGTGCCAGCAGAACCACTTTTCAGGACAGGTGGAGCACTGAAGCTTTCTTT. Its translation: CASRTTFQDRWSTEAFF.

There are many counts of this clonotype. The chain joins TRBV6-1 to TRBJ1-2; possible D gene TRBD1, 5 bases. This CDR3 is built from 15 residues. Trimming removed 1 base from V and 6 bases from J, with 15 bases in between. Germline CDR1 and CDR2: MNHNS and SASEGT. This CDR3 reads CASSEGQGRLHGYTF. For the CDR3, the DNA is TGTGCCAGCAGTGAAGGGCAGGGAAGGCTCCATGGCTACACCTTC.

This clonotype has just a few counts. The chain employs TRBV7-2 and TRBJ2-7, with D unresolved. The V end was cut by 1 base, the J end by 3 bases, with 10 bases between. The CDR3 contains 14 residues. Germline lookup yields CDR1 SGHTA and CDR2 FQGNSA. CDR3 amino acids: CASSLESGDYEQYF. Written as DNA, the CDR3 is TGTGCCAGCAGCTTAGAGTCAGGCGACTACGAGCAGTACTTC. Drawing the rest from reference TRBV7-2 and TRBJ2-7, the complete variable domain is GAGVSQSPSNKVTEKGKDVELRCDPISGHTALYWYRQSLGQGLEFLIYFQGNSAPDKSGLPSDRFSAERTGGSVSTLTIQRTQQEDSAVYLCASSLESGDYEQYFGPGTRLTVT.

The table lists this clonotype with a few counts. V and J are TRBV18 and TRBJ1-5; possibly TRBD1 for D (5 bases). The V end was cut by 5 bases, the J end by 3 bases, with 11 bases between. Germline V gives CDR1 KGHSH, CDR2 LQKENI. This CDR3 spans 14 amino acids. As DNA, the CDR3 is TGTGCCAGCTCAGGTGGCAGGGACAATCAGCCCCAGCATTTT. Its translation: CASSGGRDNQPQHF.

This clonotype has only a few counts. This chain links TRBV7-9 with TRBJ1-2, with 7 bases identical to TRBD1. Trimming removed 3 bases from V and 8 bases from J; junction bases left unmatched: 3. CDR1 is SEHNR, CDR2 FQNEAQ, per germline (reference sequence). The CDR3 spans 12 residues. CDR3 coding DNA: TGTGCCAGCAGCTTGGAAGGGGGCGGCTACACCTTC. It yields the protein CASSLEGGGYTF.

This clonotype was observed a handful of times. This chain uses TRBV6-2 or TRBV6-3 with TRBJ1-3; D uncertain. CDR3 length: 14 residues. Trimming removed 5 bases at V and 3 bases at J, with 11 bases between. CDR1 and CDR2 (germline): MNHEY, SVGEGT. The CDR3 is CASSRQEFGNTIYF. CDR3 DNA: TGTGCCAGCAGTCGTCAGGAGTTTGGAAACACCATATATTTT.

On this clonotype itself: This may come from a read error, since a much larger clone is one base off. V and J are TRBV7-2 and TRBJ2-3; 9 bases are a match to TRBD2. CDR3 length: 15 amino acids. Germline V lookup: CDR1 SGHTA, CDR2 FQGNSA. V lost 5 bases to trimming and J lost 5 bases; unmatched junction nucleotides: 8. CDR3 region: CASSQRGLAKDTQYF. The CDR3 DNA is TGTGCCAGCAGCCAGAGGGGACTAGCAAAAGATACGCAGTATTTT.

This clonotype has only a few counts. This sequence joins TRBV7-2 and TRBJ2-4, with D perhaps matching TRBD2 (6 bases). V was cut by 1 base and J by 8 bases, with 12 bases left in between. CDR3 length equals 14 residues. CDR1 and CDR2 from the germline V gene are SGHTA and FQGNSA. The CDR3 loop reads CASSLVEGSDIQYF. DNA for the CDR3: TGTGCCAGCAGCTTAGTGGAGGGAAGTGACATTCAGTACTTC.

J is TRBJ1-6 and V is TRBV27, with 7 bases that match TRBD1. There are 15 residues in the CDR3. Germline CDR1 is MNHEY and CDR2 is SMNVEV (reference sequence). J gave up 5 bases and V 6 bases, and 7 bases lay outside the gene matches. For the CDR3, the DNA is TGTGCCAGCAGCCAGAGGGACAGTGATAATTCACCCCTCCACTTT. It yields the protein CASSQRDSDNSPLHF.

This clonotype was picked up many times. The chain combines TRBV6-4 with TRBJ2-2, with D uncertain. Germline V gene lookup returns CDR1 MRHNA and CDR2 SNTAGT. This CDR3 spans 13 amino acids. V was clipped by 3 bases and J by 4 bases, with 6 bases between them. The CDR3 DNA follows: TGTGCCAGCAGTGAGCAGCCCACCGGGGAGCTGTTTTTT. Translating it yields CASSEQPTGELFF.

The chain employs TRBV11-2 and TRBJ1-1; perhaps TRBD1 as D (6 bases). Per the germline V gene, CDR1 is SGHAT and CDR2 is FQNNGV. The CDR3 covers 13 residues. Trimming took off 6 bases at V and 4 bases at J, with 12 bases between the two ends. The CDR3 DNA reads as TGTGCCAGCAGATTCGGGGGGCCCACTGAAGCTTTCTTT. Translation gives CASRFGGPTEAFF.

V is TRBV7-3 and J is TRBJ2-5; no clear D gene. This CDR3 comprises 14 residues. The germline V and J ends were trimmed by 4 bases and 3 bases, with 12 bases remaining between them. Per the germline V gene, CDR1 is SGHTA and CDR2 is FQGTGA. CDR3 coding DNA: TGTGCCAGCAGCTCTACAACGGGCGAAGAGACCCAGTACTTC. As protein: CASSSTTGEETQYF.

This clonotype was counted at least ten times. This chain links TRBV11-2 with TRBJ2-3; 9 nucleotides match TRBD2. CDR1 SGHAT and CDR2 FQNNGV come from the germline V gene. V lost 5 bases, J lost 2 bases, and 11 bases stayed unmatched. The CDR3 runs to 17 residues. The CDR3 DNA follows: TGTGCCAGCAGCCTCCTGCGACTAGCGGCATACACAGATACGCAGTATTTT. This translates into CASSLLRLAAYTDTQYF. The full variable domain, rest sourced from reference TRBV11-2 and TRBJ2-3, is EAGVAQSPRYKIIEKRQSVAFWCNPISGHATLYWYQQILGQGPKLLIQFQNNGVVDDSQLPKDRFSAERLKGVDSTLKIQPAKLEDSAVYLCASSLLRLAAYTDTQYFGPGTRLTVL.

This clonotype has ten or more counts. The chain links TRBV6-2 or TRBV6-3 to TRBJ1-1; TRBD1 is a possible D gene (5 bases). The CDR3 has 17 residues. Looked up from germline, CDR1 is MNHEY and CDR2 is SVGEGT. V was clipped by 2 bases and J by 2 bases, with 18 bases between them. CDR3: CASSYRYLGQGNTEAFF. CDR3 DNA: TGTGCCAGCAGTTACCGTTATTTGGGCCAGGGAAACACTGAAGCTTTCTTT.

J is TRBJ2-1 and V is TRBV11-2; no clear D. CDR3 size: 16 residues. Germline CDR1 is SGHAT and CDR2 is FQNNGV. V was shortened by 7 bases and J by 0 bases, with 16 bases between the two germline ends. The CDR3 loop is CASNPLVTISYNEQFF. DNA for the CDR3: TGTGCCAGCAACCCCTTGGTTACCATCTCCTACAATGAGCAGTTCTTC. The variable domain in full, completed from reference TRBV11-2 and TRBJ2-1, reads EAGVAQSPRYKIIEKRQSVAFWCNPISGHATLYWYQQILGQGPKLLIQFQNNGVVDDSQLPKDRFSAERLKGVDSTLKIQPAKLEDSAVYLCASNPLVTISYNEQFFGPGTRLTVL.

This clonotype has ten or more counts. This sequence joins TRBV6-2 or TRBV6-3 and TRBJ1-5; D is unclear. Between the trimmed V and J ends, which lost 0 bases and 0 bases, there was a span of 9 bases. The CDR3 runs 16 residues. Looked up from germline, CDR1 is MNHEY and CDR2 is SVGEGT. CDR3 in amino acids: CASSYSPEYSNQPQHF. CDR3 DNA: TGTGCCAGCAGTTACTCCCCGGAGTATAGCAATCAGCCCCAGCATTTT.

This clonotype was counted many times. The chain recombines TRBV7-6 with TRBJ2-7; maybe TRBD1 (5 bases). Between the trimmed V and J ends, which lost 4 bases and 1 base, there was a span of 8 bases. CDR3 length: 13 residues. Germline V gives CDR1 SGHVS, CDR2 FNYEAQ. The CDR3 coding sequence is TGTGCCAGCAGCTACTCAGGGTCCTACGAGCAGTACTTC. This translates into CASSYSGSYEQYF.

The V call is TRBV19, the J call TRBJ2-1; 7 nucleotides align to TRBD1. V lost 2 bases to trimming and J lost 6 bases; unmatched junction nucleotides: 13. The germline V gene encodes CDR1 LNHDA and CDR2 SQIVND (reference sequence). The CDR3 runs to 17 residues. CDR3 DNA sequence: TGTGCCAGTAGTATACGAACAGGGGTGAAATCCGGCAATGAGCAGTTCTTC. This encodes CASSIRTGVKSGNEQFF.

This clonotype has at least ten counts. The chain is built from TRBV5-1 and TRBJ2-5; D possibly corresponds to TRBD1 (7 bases). Germline V CDR1 and CDR2: SGHRS, YFSETQ. V was clipped by 4 bases and J by 5 bases, with 15 bases between them. CDR3 length: 14 residues. In DNA, the CDR3 is TGCGCCAGCAGCGGCGGGACAGCCGAGGAGACCCAGTACTTC. It encodes CASSGGTAEETQYF.

This clonotype was detected many times. The chain carries TRBV4-2 and TRBJ1-2; 7 bases fit TRBD1. The ends lost 5 bases at V and 6 bases at J; junction bases unmatched: 12. The germline CDR1 and CDR2 sequences are LGHNA and YNFKEQ. This CDR3 is 15 amino acids long. CDR3 nucleotides: TGTGCCAGCAGCAACGAAGGGACAGCAAGGGATGGCTACACCTTC. Its protein product is CASSNEGTARDGYTF.

V usage is TRBV29-1 and J usage is TRBJ2-7; the match to TRBD1 covers 10 bases. The trim removed 4 bases at V and 2 bases at J, leaving 5 bases unmatched. CDR1 is SQVTM, CDR2 ANQGSEA, per germline. There are 14 residues in the CDR3. DNA of the CDR3: TGCAGCGTTGTGACAGGGGGCGCCCCCTACGAGCAGTACTTC. The encoded protein is CSVVTGGAPYEQYF.

This clonotype was observed at least ten times. The V call is TRBV6-1, the J call TRBJ2-3; 13 nucleotides align to TRBD2. CDR3 size: 16 residues. Germline CDR1 MNHNS, CDR2 SASEGT. J gave up 4 bases and V 2 bases, and 3 bases lay outside the gene matches. The CDR3 spells CASSEHGTSGADTQYF. The CDR3, as DNA: TGTGCCAGCAGTGAACACGGGACTAGCGGGGCAGATACGCAGTATTTT.

This clonotype was seen many times. The J gene is TRBJ2-5, the V gene TRBV7-8; possible D gene TRBD1, 6 bases. Germline CDR1 and CDR2: SGHVS and FQNEAQ. CDR3 size: 17 residues. V lost 5 bases, J lost 0 bases, and 19 bases lay in between. CDR3 residues: CASSVLLGQHYQETQYF. The CDR3 DNA reads as TGTGCCAGCAGCGTACTTCTTGGACAGCATTACCAAGAGACCCAGTACTTC. The entire variable domain, with the rest obtained from reference TRBV7-8 and TRBJ2-5, is as follows: GAGVSQSPRYKVAKRGQDVALRCDPISGHVSLFWYQQALGQGPEFLTYFQNEAQLDKSGLPSDRFFAERPEGSVSTLKIQRTQQEDSAVYLCASSVLLGQHYQETQYFGPGTRLLVL.

This clonotype was recorded many times. The chain recombines TRBV20-1 with TRBJ2-2; weak D call: TRBD1 (6 bases). V was clipped by 6 bases and J by 0 bases, with 11 bases between them. Germline V gives CDR1 DFQATT, CDR2 SNEGSKA (reference sequence). CDR3 length: 14 residues. In nucleotides, the CDR3 is TGCAGTGCCCCAGGGGCCACGAACACCGGGGAGCTGTTTTTT. This encodes CSAPGATNTGELFF.

This clonotype was observed a handful of times. The rearrangement links TRBV19 to TRBJ1-2; a possible D gene is TRBD1 (5 bases). Between the trimmed V and J ends, which lost 9 bases and 8 bases, there was a span of 16 bases. Germline CDR1 reads LNHDA; CDR2 reads SQIVND (reference sequence). This CDR3 contains 12 residues. This CDR3 reads CASRPGARGYTF. Here the CDR3 DNA reads TGTGCCAGCCGCCCCGGGGCGCGGGGCTACACCTTC.

In this sample, this clonotype turned up many times. The J gene is TRBJ1-6, the V gene TRBV12-3 or TRBV12-4, with D uncertain. The CDR3 is made up of 14 amino acids. V lost 6 bases and J lost 9, with 15 bases in between. The DNA of the CDR3 is TGTGCCAGCAGGAGAGTTATGTCGGGTTCACCCCTCCACTTT. Its protein is CASRRVMSGSPLHF.

There are many counts of this clonotype. The chain recombines TRBV18 with TRBJ1-1; weak D call: TRBD1 (5 bases). Per germline, CDR1 KGHSH and CDR2 LQKENI. V was shortened by 3 bases and J by 0 bases, with 11 bases between the two germline ends. The CDR3 has 15 residues. Written as DNA, the CDR3 is TGTGCCAGCTCACCGCTCAGGGACTTGAACACTGAAGCTTTCTTT. Its protein product is CASSPLRDLNTEAFF. Drawing the rest from reference TRBV18 and TRBJ1-1, the complete variable domain is NAGVMQNPRHLVRRRGQEARLRCSPMKGHSHVYWYRQLPEEGLKFMVYLQKENIIDESGMPKERFSAEFPKEGPSILRIQQVVRGDSAAYFCASSPLRDLNTEAFFGQGTRLTVV.